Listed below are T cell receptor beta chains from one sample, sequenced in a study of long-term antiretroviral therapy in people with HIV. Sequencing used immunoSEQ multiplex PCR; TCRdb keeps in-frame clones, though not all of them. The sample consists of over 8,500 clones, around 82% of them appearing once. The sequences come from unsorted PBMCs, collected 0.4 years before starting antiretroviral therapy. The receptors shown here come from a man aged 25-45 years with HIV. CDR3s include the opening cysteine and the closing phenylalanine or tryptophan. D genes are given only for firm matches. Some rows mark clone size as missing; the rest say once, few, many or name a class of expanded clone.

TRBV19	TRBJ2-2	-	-	CASKQANTGELFF	TGTGCCAGTAAACAGGCCAACACCGGGGAGCTGTTTTTT
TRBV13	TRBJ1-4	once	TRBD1	CASSLGGQANEKLFF	TGTGCCAGCAGCTTAGGGGGACAGGCTAATGAAAAACTGTTTTTT
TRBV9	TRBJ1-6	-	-	CASSAVWADSPLHF	TGTGCCAGCAGCGCAGTTTGGGCCGATTCACCCCTCCACTTT
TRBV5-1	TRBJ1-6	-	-	CASSLPGSSPLHF	TGCGCCAGCAGCTTACCCGGTTCGTCACCCCTCCACTTT
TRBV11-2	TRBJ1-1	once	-	CASAKQGNTEAFF	TGTGCCAGCGCTAAACAGGGGAACACTGAAGCTTTCTTT
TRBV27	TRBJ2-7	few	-	CASSQGRYEQYF	TGTGCCAGCAGCCAGGGCCGCTACGAGCAGTACTTC
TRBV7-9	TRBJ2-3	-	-	CASSLSGLASDTQYF	TGTGCCAGCAGCTTATCAGGCTTAGCGTCGGATACGCAGTATTTT
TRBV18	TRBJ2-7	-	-	CASSPRHLYEQYF	TGTGCCAGCTCACCAAGGCACCTCTACGAGCAGTACTTC
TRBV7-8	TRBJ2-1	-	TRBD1	CASSLVGTGLNEQFF	TGTGCCAGCAGCTTAGTCGGGACAGGACTCAATGAGCAGTTCTTC
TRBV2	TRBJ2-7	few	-	CASSRDNPSEQYF	TGTGCCAGCAGTCGGGACAACCCCTCCGAGCAGTACTTC
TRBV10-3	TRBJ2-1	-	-	CAISFGNEQFF	TGTGCCATCAGTTTCGGAAATGAGCAGTTCTTC
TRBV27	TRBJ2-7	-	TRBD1	CASSLGTGGSYEQYF	TGTGCCAGCAGTTTGGGGACAGGGGGCTCCTACGAGCAGTACTTC
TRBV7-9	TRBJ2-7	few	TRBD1	CASRDRGSDEQYF	TGTGCCAGCAGGGACAGGGGTAGCGACGAGCAGTACTTC
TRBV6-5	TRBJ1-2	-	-	CASSYSEGVEGYTF	TGTGCCAGCAGTTACTCGGAGGGGGTGGAGGGCTACACCTTC